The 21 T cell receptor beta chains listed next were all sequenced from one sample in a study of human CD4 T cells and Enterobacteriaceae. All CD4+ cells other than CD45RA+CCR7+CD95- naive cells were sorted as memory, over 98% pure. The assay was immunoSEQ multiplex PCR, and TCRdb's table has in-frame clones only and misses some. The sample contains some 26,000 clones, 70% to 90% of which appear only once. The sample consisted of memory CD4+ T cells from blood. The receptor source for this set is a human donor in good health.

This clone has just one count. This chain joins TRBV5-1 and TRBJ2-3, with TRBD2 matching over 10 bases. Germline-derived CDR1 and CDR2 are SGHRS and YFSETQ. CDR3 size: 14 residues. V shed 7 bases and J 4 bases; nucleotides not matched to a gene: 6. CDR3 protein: CASSKAGGSDTQYF. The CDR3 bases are TGCGCCAGCTCCAAAGCGGGGGGGTCAGATACGCAGTATTTT.

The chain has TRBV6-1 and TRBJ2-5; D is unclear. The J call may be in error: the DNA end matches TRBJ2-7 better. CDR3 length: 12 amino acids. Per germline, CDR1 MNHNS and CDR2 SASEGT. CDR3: CASSGDLYEQYF. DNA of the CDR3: TGTGCCAGCAGTGGAGACCTATACGAGCAGTACTTC.

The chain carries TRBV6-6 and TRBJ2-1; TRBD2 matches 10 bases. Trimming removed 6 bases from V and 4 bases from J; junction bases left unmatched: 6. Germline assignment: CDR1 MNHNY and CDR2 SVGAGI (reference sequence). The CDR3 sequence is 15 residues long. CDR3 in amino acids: CASSRTSGAYNEQFF. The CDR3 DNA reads TGTGCCAGCAGCCGAACTAGCGGGGCTTACAATGAGCAGTTCTTC.

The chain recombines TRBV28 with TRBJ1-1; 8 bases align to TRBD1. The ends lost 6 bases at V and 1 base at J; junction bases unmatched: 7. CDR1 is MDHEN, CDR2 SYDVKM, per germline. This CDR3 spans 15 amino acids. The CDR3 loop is CASRIGQGRNTEAFF. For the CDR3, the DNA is TGTGCCAGCAGAATAGGACAGGGTAGGAACACTGAAGCTTTCTTT.

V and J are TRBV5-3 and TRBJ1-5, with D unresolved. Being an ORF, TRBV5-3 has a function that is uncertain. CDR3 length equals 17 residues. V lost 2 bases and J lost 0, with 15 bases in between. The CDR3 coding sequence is TGTGCCAGAAGCTTTTGGTATCGGAGATATAGCAATCAGCCCCAGCATTTT. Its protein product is CARSFWYRRYSNQPQHF.

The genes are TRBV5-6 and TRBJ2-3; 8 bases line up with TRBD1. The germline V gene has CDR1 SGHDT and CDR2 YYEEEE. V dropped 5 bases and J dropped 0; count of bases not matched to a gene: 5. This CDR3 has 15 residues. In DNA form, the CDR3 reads TGTGCCAGCAGTGATACAGGGGGTAGCACAGATACGCAGTATTTT. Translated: CASSDTGGSTDTQYF.

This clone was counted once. For the CDR3, the DNA is TGTGCCAGTAGTATTCTTACAGGGGAGAGTGGCTACACCTTC. Encoded protein: CASSILTGESGYTF. The genes are TRBV19 and TRBJ1-2; 7 positions agree with TRBD1. The length of the CDR3 is 14 residues. Trimming removed 3 bases from V and 7 bases from J; junction bases left unmatched: 8. Germline-derived CDR1 and CDR2 are LNHDA and SQIVND (reference sequence).

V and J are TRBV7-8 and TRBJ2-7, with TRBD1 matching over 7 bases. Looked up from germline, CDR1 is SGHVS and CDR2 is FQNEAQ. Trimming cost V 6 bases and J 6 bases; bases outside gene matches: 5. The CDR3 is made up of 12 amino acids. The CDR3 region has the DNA TGTGCCAGCAGTAAAAACAGGGGCGAGCAGTACTTC. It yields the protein CASSKNRGEQYF.

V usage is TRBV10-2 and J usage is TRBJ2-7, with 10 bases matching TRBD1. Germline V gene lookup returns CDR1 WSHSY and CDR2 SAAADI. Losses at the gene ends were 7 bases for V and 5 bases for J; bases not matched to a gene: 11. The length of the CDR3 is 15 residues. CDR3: CASTPRGQGRDEQYF. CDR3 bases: TGCGCCAGCACACCTCGGGGACAGGGGAGGGACGAGCAGTACTTC.

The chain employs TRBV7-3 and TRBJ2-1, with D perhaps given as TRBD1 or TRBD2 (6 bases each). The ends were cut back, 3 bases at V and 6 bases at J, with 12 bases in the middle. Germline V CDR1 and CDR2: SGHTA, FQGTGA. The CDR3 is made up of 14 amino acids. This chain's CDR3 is CASSFGGGGNEQFF. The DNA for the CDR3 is TGTGCCAGCAGCTTCGGAGGAGGGGGCAATGAGCAGTTCTTC.

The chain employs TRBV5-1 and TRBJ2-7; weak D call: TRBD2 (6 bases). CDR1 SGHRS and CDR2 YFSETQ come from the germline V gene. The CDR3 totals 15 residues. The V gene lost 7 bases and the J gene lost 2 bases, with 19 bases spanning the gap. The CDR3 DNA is TGCGCCAGCGGAAACCCTAGCGACCCCCCCTACGAGCAGTACTTC. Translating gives CASGNPSDPPYEQYF.

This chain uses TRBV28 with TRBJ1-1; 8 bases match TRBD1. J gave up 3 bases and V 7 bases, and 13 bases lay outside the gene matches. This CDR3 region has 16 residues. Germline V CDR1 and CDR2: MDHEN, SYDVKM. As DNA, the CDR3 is TGTGCCAGCAACCCGCCCCAGGGGGCGAGGGACACTGAAGCTTTCTTT. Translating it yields CASNPPQGARDTEAFF.

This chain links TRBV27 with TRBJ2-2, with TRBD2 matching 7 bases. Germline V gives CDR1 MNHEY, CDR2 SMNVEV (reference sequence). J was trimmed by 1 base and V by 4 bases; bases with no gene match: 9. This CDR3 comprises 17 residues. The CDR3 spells CASSSHASGVNTGELFF. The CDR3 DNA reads TGTGCCAGCAGTTCCCATGCCAGCGGGGTGAACACCGGGGAGCTGTTTTTT.

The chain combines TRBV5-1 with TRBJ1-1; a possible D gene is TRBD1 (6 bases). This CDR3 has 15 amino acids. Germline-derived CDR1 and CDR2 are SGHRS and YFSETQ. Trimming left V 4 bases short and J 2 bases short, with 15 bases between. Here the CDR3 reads CASSGNRAENTEAFF. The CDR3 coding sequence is TGCGCCAGCAGCGGGAACAGGGCGGAAAACACTGAAGCTTTCTTT.

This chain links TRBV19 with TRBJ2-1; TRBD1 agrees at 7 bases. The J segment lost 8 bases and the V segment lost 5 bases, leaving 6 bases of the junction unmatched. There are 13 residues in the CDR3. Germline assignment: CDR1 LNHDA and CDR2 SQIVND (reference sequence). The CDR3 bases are TGTGCCAGTAGTCGGGACAGATGGGATGAGCAGTTCTTC. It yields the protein CASSRDRWDEQFF.

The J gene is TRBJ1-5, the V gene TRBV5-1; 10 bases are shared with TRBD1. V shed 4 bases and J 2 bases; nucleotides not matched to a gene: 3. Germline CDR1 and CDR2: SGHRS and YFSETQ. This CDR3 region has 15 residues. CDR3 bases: TGCGCCAGCAGCGCGGGGACAGGGGGCAATCAGCCCCAGCATTTT. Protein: CASSAGTGGNQPQHF.

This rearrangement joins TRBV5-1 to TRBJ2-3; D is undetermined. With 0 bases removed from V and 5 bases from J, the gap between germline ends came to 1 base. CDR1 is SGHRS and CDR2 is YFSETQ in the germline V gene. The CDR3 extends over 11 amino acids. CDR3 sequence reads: CASSLEDTQYF. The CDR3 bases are TGCGCCAGCAGCTTGGAAGATACGCAGTATTTT.

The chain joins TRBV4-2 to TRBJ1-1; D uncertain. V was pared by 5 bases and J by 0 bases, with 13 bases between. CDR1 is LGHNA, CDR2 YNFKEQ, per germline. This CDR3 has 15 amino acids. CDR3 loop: CASSLLSGVNTEAFF. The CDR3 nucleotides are TGTGCCAGCAGCTTACTTAGTGGGGTGAACACTGAAGCTTTCTTT.

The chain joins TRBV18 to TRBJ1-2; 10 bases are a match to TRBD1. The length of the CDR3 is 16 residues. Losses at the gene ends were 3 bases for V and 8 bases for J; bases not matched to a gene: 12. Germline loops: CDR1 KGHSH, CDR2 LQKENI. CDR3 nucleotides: TGTGCCAGCTCACCGCCAGGGACAGGGGCCCTTGGGGGCTACACCTTC. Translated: CASSPPGTGALGGYTF.

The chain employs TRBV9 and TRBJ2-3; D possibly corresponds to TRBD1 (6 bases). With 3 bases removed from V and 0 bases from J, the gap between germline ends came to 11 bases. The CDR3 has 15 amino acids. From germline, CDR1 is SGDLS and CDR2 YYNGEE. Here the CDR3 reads CASSAEGVSTDTQYF. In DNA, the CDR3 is TGTGCCAGCAGCGCAGAGGGGGTTAGCACAGATACGCAGTATTTT.

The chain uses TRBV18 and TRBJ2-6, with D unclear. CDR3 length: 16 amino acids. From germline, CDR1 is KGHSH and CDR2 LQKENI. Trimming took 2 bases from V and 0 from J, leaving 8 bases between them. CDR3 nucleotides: TGTGCCAGCTCACCAAACTCCCACTCTGGGGCCAACGTCCTGACTTTC. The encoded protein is CASSPNSHSGANVLTF.